The rows below give T cell receptor beta chains drawn from one sample of a study of Graves' ophthalmopathy and Graves' hyperthyroidism. Each CDR3 protein gets one entry after TCRdb re-called the multiplex PCR reads with MiXCR. This sample carries 340,000 or so distinct CDR3 sequences, 15% to 20% of them seen once, and the ten largest clones take over 9%. Sequencing used peripheral blood. Receptor source: an adult man with Graves' ophthalmopathy. Each CDR3 is given with its conserved first and last residue. D genes are given only for firm matches. Clone size, where shown, is once, few, many, or a class for clones that have expanded.

TGTGCCAGCAGTTACTCTCTCGGGTCCCCAGCCAATCAGCCCCAGCATTTT CASSYSLGSPANQPQHF - TRBJ1-5 - TRBV6-5
TGTGCCAGCTCACCGCAAACTGAAGCTTTCTTT CASSPQTEAFF many TRBJ1-1 - TRBV18
TGTGCCAGCAGCACCCCCGGGACAGGTGCGAATTCACCCCTCCACTTT CASSTPGTGANSPLHF many TRBJ1-6 TRBD1 TRBV7-2
TGTGCCAGCAGCGTGACAGGGACTGGGGCCAACGTCCTGACTTTC CASSVTGTGANVLTF - TRBJ2-6 TRBD1 TRBV28
TGTGCCAGCAGCTTGGCAGGGAGGGACAACTATGGCTACACCTTC CASSLAGRDNYGYTF many TRBJ1-2 - TRBV7-9
TGTGCCAGCTCCCCCGGGACAGGGGGCCTCGGCACTGAAGCTTTCTTT CASSPGTGGLGTEAFF few TRBJ1-1 TRBD1 TRBV18
TGTGCCAGCAGTGAAAACCTGGGGGTAGCGGGACACCAAGAGACCCAGTACTTC CASSENLGVAGHQETQYF few TRBJ2-5 TRBD2 TRBV11-2
TGTGCCAGCAGTCCCCTAACGTCTTTGTACCAAGAGACCCAGTACTTC CASSPLTSLYQETQYF - TRBJ2-5 - TRBV28
TGCAGCGTCGCACAGGCTTTGAACACTGAAGCTTTCTTT CSVAQALNTEAFF many TRBJ1-1 - TRBV29-1
TGTGCCAGCAGTCCCCGGGGGGGGTCCGGCAATCAGCCCCAGCATTTT CASSPRGGSGNQPQHF many TRBJ1-5 - TRBV6-2/TRBV6-3
TGTGCCAGCAGTCAAGCCCGCAACACTGAAGCTTTCTTT CASSQARNTEAFF many TRBJ1-1 - TRBV7-2
TGTGCCAGCTCACCATCCAGCGTTAACTATGGCTACACCTTC CASSPSSVNYGYTF many TRBJ1-2 - TRBV18
TGTGCCACCAGCAGAGGCCGGAGTATCGCCTACGAGCAGTACTTC CATSRGRSIAYEQYF many TRBJ2-7 - TRBV15
TGCGCCAGCAGCTTCAGGGCTGCGGGGGCCAACGTCCTGACTTTC CASSFRAAGANVLTF many TRBJ2-6 - TRBV5-1